The 24 T cell receptor beta chains given below trace back to one sample, sequenced in a study of T cell responses to AZD1222 COVID-19 vaccine. Method: immunoSEQ multiplex PCR; TCRdb's copy keeps in-frame clones and lacks some. The sample lists approximately 84,000 clones; 80% to 90% were seen once. The sample was peripheral blood, taken 28 days after the second AZD1222 dose. These receptors all come from an adult who received the AZD1222 COVID-19 vaccine.

The J gene is TRBJ1-1, the V gene TRBV7-9, with 9 nucleotides matching TRBD1. The junction had 9 bases not matched to a gene; V was cut back by 5 bases and J by 11 bases. Germline CDR1 is SEHNR and CDR2 is FQNEAQ (reference sequence). The CDR3 extends over 13 amino acids. CDR3 sequence: CASSPGQGLGAFF. The CDR3 DNA is TGTGCCAGCAGCCCCGGACAGGGGCTCGGGGCTTTCTTT.

Regarding this clone: Other nucleotide sequences from this sample produce the same CDR3. The gene calls are TRBV5-6 and TRBJ1-4; D remains unclear. The ends were cut back, 0 bases at V and 0 bases at J, with 3 bases in the middle. Germline CDR1 and CDR2: SGHDT and YYEEEE. The CDR3 totals 14 residues. Here the CDR3 reads CASSLVATNEKLFF. The CDR3 region has the DNA TGTGCCAGCAGCTTGGTGGCAACTAATGAAAAACTGTTTTTT.

The V gene is TRBV3-1 (or the pseudogene TRBV3-2), the J gene TRBJ1-5; a possible D gene is TRBD1 (5 bases). In germline, CDR1 is LGHDT, CDR2 YNNKEL (reference sequence). This CDR3 is 14 amino acids long. V was cut by 0 bases and J by 5 bases, with 8 bases left in between. The CDR3 protein is CASSQDFRDQPQHF. For the CDR3, the DNA is TGTGCCAGCAGCCAAGATTTCAGGGATCAGCCCCAGCATTTT.

The chain carries TRBV19 and TRBJ1-5, with a tentative D call TRBD1 (6 bases). The CDR3 is 15 residues long. Trimming pared 5 bases from V and 7 bases from J, leaving 18 bases between. In germline, CDR1 is LNHDA, CDR2 SQIVND (reference sequence). The CDR3 loop is CASSPGSGGRQPQHF. The CDR3 nucleotides are TGTGCCAGTAGTCCCGGGTCGGGGGGCAGGCAGCCCCAGCATTTT.

V and J are TRBV9 and TRBJ1-2, with TRBD1 matching 11 bases. Trimming at V came to 1 base and at J to 7 bases, leaving 3 bases not matched to a gene. This CDR3 region has 14 residues. Germline V gene data show CDR1 as SGDLS and CDR2 as YYNGEE. The CDR3 loop reads CASSVPGQGGGYTF. CDR3 DNA sequence: TGTGCCAGCAGCGTACCGGGACAGGGGGGTGGCTACACCTTC.

V gene TRBV2 combines with J gene TRBJ2-5, with D perhaps matching TRBD2 (5 bases). The CDR3 is made up of 14 amino acids. Per the germline V gene, CDR1 is SNHLY and CDR2 is FYNNEI. V was shortened by 6 bases and J by 2 bases, with 13 bases between the two germline ends. CDR3 sequence (DNA): TGTGCCAGCAGCCAAGGACTGTCACAAGAGACCCAGTACTTC. Translating gives CASSQGLSQETQYF.

This rearrangement joins TRBV9 to TRBJ2-5, with a tentative D call TRBD2 (6 bases). Trimming stripped 6 bases from V and 2 bases from J, with 14 bases between. This CDR3 has 14 amino acids. Germline V gene sequence: CDR1 SGDLS, CDR2 YYNGEE. CDR3 residues: CASTDSGRQETQYF. The CDR3 DNA follows: TGTGCCAGCACGGATTCAGGGAGGCAAGAGACCCAGTACTTC.

This chain connects TRBV6-2 or TRBV6-3 to TRBJ1-4, with no clear D. The CDR3 has 13 amino acids. Germline values: CDR1 MNHEY, CDR2 SVGEGT. Deletions cut 2 bases from V and 6 bases from J, with 7 bases between. The CDR3 spells CASSYGSYEKLFF. In nucleotides, the CDR3 is TGTGCCAGCAGTTACGGGAGTTATGAAAAACTGTTTTTT.

CDR3 region: CASSTDAGVTNEKLFF. The CDR3 bases are TGTGCCAGTAGTACCGACGCAGGGGTAACTAATGAAAAACTGTTTTTT. The genes are TRBV19 and TRBJ1-4; weak D call: TRBD1 (6 bases). V dropped 4 bases and J dropped 1 base, with 13 bases sitting between them. This CDR3 comprises 16 residues. Germline V gene lookup returns CDR1 LNHDA and CDR2 SQIVND (reference sequence).

V and J are TRBV5-6 and TRBJ1-1, with a weak D call TRBD1 (5 bases). The length of the CDR3 is 12 residues. Trimming removed 5 bases from V and 8 bases from J, with 13 bases in between. Germline CDR1 and CDR2: SGHDT and YYEEEE. The CDR3 DNA follows: TGTGCCAGCAGTTCGCAGGGTCGCGAAGCTTTCTTT. Protein product: CASSSQGREAFF. Full variable domain (remainder filled in from reference TRBV5-6 and TRBJ1-1): DAGVTQSPTHLIKTRGQQVTLRCSPKSGHDTVSWYQQALGQGPQFIFQYYEEEERQRGNFPDRFSGHQFPNYSSELNVNALLLGDSALYLCASSSQGREAFFGQGTRLTVV.

The chain uses TRBV28 and TRBJ2-5; 7 nucleotides line up with TRBD1. J was trimmed by 4 bases and V by 3 bases; bases with no gene match: 11. Looked up from germline, CDR1 is MDHEN and CDR2 is SYDVKM. The CDR3 loop spans 16 amino acids. CDR3 residues: CASSFPQGIWRETQYF. The CDR3 DNA sequence: TGTGCCAGCAGTTTCCCACAGGGGATTTGGAGAGAGACCCAGTACTTC.

This clone appeared once. The gene calls are TRBV9 and TRBJ2-2; D remains unclear. V dropped 4 bases and J dropped 2 bases, with 6 bases sitting between them. The CDR3 spans 13 residues. Germline V CDR1 and CDR2: SGDLS, YYNGEE. CDR3 nucleotide sequence: TGTGCCAGCAGCCGTTTAAACACCGGGGAGCTGTTTTTT. Residues: CASSRLNTGELFF.

This rearrangement joins TRBV7-8 to TRBJ2-2; D may correspond to TRBD1 or TRBD2 (6 bases each). Per germline, CDR1 SGHVS and CDR2 FQNEAQ. With 3 bases removed from V and 5 bases from J, the gap between germline ends came to 16 bases. CDR3 size: 16 residues. CDR3 DNA: TGTGCCAGCAGCTTGTTTAGGGGGGCTGGTACCGGGGAGCTGTTTTTT. Its translation is CASSLFRGAGTGELFF.

The J gene is TRBJ1-5, the V gene TRBV27; no clear D. V lost 5 bases and J 5 bases, leaving 7 bases between the germline ends. The length of the CDR3 is 12 residues. The V gene's germline CDR1 is MNHEY and CDR2 SMNVEV (reference sequence). The CDR3 DNA sequence: TGTGCCAGCAGTCCCCTTGATCAGCCCCAGCATTTT. This encodes CASSPLDQPQHF.

The V and J genes are TRBV6-6 and TRBJ2-5, with a possible D match to TRBD1 (8 bases). From germline, CDR1 is MNHNY and CDR2 SVGAGI (reference sequence). The CDR3 spans 16 residues. Trimming took 8 bases from V and 4 from J, leaving 23 bases between them. The CDR3 DNA reads TGTGCCAGCGGGTTAGAAACAGGGGGGGATAGAGAGACCCAGTACTTC. Translated, it gives CASGLETGGDRETQYF.

The V and J genes are TRBV6-4 and TRBJ2-5; no definite D call. Germline V gene data show CDR1 as MRHNA and CDR2 as SNTAGT. CDR3 size: 12 residues. With 6 bases removed from V and 4 bases from J, the gap between germline ends came to 9 bases. The CDR3 spells CASRLSGETQYF. The CDR3 DNA reads as TGTGCCAGCAGGCTCTCGGGAGAGACCCAGTACTTC.

The CDR3, as DNA: TGTGCCAGCAGCTTAGTACCGGGACCCGGAAACACCATATATTTT. Translating gives CASSLVPGPGNTIYF. The V call is TRBV11-2, the J call TRBJ1-3; a weak D match, TRBD1 (5 bases). The germline V and J ends were trimmed by 1 base and 4 bases, with 11 bases remaining between them. This CDR3 is 15 amino acids long. The germline V gene encodes CDR1 SGHAT and CDR2 FQNNGV.

V usage is TRBV6-1 and J usage is TRBJ1-5; D gene unclear. Germline lookup yields CDR1 MNHNS and CDR2 SASEGT. The CDR3 has 15 residues. V was shortened by 2 bases and J by 2 bases, with 10 bases between the two germline ends. In DNA, the CDR3 is TGTGCCAGCAGTGAATTCAAATTGGGCAATCAGCCCCAGCATTTT. Amino acid sequence: CASSEFKLGNQPQHF.

A single count supports this clone. The rearrangement uses TRBV11-2 and TRBJ1-2, with D possibly matching TRBD1 (5 bases). Germline V gene sequence: CDR1 SGHAT, CDR2 FQNNGV. The V gene lost 1 base and the J gene lost 6 bases, with 15 bases spanning the gap. The CDR3 totals 15 residues. The CDR3 DNA is TGTGCCAGCAGCTTAGGGGGGTGGAGTATGGATGGCTACACCTTC. This codes for CASSLGGWSMDGYTF.

This chain uses TRBV11-3 with TRBJ2-2; perhaps TRBD2 as D (5 bases). CDR3 size: 14 residues. The germline CDR1 and CDR2 sequences are SGHNT and YENEEA. Trimming took 2 bases from V and 6 from J, leaving 10 bases between them. DNA for the CDR3: TGTGCCAGCAGCTTATTACCGGGGTCCGGGGAGCTGTTTTTT. This codes for CASSLLPGSGELFF.

The chain carries TRBV5-1 and TRBJ2-5; 12 bases line up with TRBD2. The CDR3 is made up of 16 amino acids. The germline V gene encodes CDR1 SGHRS and CDR2 YFSETQ. Trimming at V came to 0 bases and at J to 4 bases, leaving 4 bases not matched to a gene. The CDR3 sequence: CASSLGVTSGGETQYF. As DNA, the CDR3 is TGCGCCAGCAGCTTGGGGGTGACTAGCGGGGGAGAGACCCAGTACTTC.

This clone was counted between two and nine times. The chain combines TRBV19 with TRBJ1-3; a possible D gene is TRBD1 (6 bases). The V gene's germline CDR1 is LNHDA and CDR2 SQIVND (reference sequence). V gave up 4 bases and J gave up 0 bases, with 10 bases separating them. CDR3 length equals 15 residues. The DNA of the CDR3 is TGTGCCAGTAGTAGGGGGCCGGGCTCTGGAAACACCATATATTTT. It yields the protein CASSRGPGSGNTIYF.

This sequence joins TRBV10-3 and TRBJ2-7, with D perhaps TRBD1 (5 bases). The CDR3 consists of 12 residues. The germline V gene has CDR1 ENHRY and CDR2 SYGVKD. The V gene lost 4 bases and the J gene lost 3 bases, with 7 bases spanning the gap. CDR3 nucleotide sequence: TGTGCCATCAGTGGGACAAGCTACGAGCAGTACTTC. Protein sequence: CAISGTSYEQYF.

This sequence joins TRBV4-1 and TRBJ2-3, with 7 bases aligning to TRBD1. The length of the CDR3 is 16 residues. Per germline, CDR1 MGHRA and CDR2 YSYEKL. With V trimmed by 0 bases and J by 0 bases, 3 bases remained unmatched. CDR3: CASSQDPQGSTDTQYF. The CDR3 DNA follows: TGCGCCAGCAGCCAAGATCCACAGGGGAGCACAGATACGCAGTATTTT.